The subject of this entry is one T cell receptor beta chain. Its antigen is not identified. The TCR beta CDR3 region was amplified from genomic DNA, with two rounds of multiplex PCR being used for the amplification. Primers (each specific to one TRBV or TRBJ gene) were used in first-round PCR. Each CDR3 protein is one row after TCRdb ran MiXCR on the multiplex PCR reads. The table shows around 51,000 distinct CDR3 sequences, with less than 35% occurring only once. This entry belongs to a study of prognosis after radiotherapy for stage I lung cancer. A volume of about 5.5 milliliters of peripheral blood was collected by draw at each of two time points. General observations from the study: Divergent TRBV and TRBJ gene usage has reportedly been observed between patients with and without metastases. With medians of approximately 9,100 versus 7,200, unique TCR clone counts fell after stereotactic body radiation therapy. Where distant metastases developed, patients had lower Shannon entropy after stereotactic body radiation therapy.

V was clipped by 0 bases and J by 4 bases, with 7 bases between them. CDR1 is SGHTA and CDR2 is FQGNSA in the germline V gene. The CDR3 extends over 13 amino acids. The chain is built from TRBV7-2 and TRBJ2-7; D gene uncertain. This receptor was identified in a donor aged 50 or older with non-small cell lung cancer. Sample: PBMCs, taken before or after stereotactic body radiation therapy (not recorded which). CDR3: CASSLARLYEQYF. The CDR3 DNA follows: TGTGCCAGCAGCTTAGCGAGGCTTTACGAGCAGTACTTC.